These 10 T cell receptor beta chains share one sample of origin, sequenced in a study of cytomegalovirus exposure and HLA in healthy donors. It was with 60 Vbeta and 13 Jbeta primers that the PCR ran. The table came from immunoSEQ multiplex PCR; TCRdb's copy has only in-frame clones and leaves some out. This table has around 180,000 clones, about four fifths appearing once. Input material: PBMCs. The receptors were sampled from a woman aged 45-65 years in good health and CMV-seronegative.

V is TRBV2 and J is TRBJ2-7, with TRBD1 matching 7 bases. The germline V gene has CDR1 SNHLY and CDR2 FYNNEI. With 2 bases clipped from V and 7 bases from J, the junction kept 8 bases outside the gene matches. There are 14 residues in the CDR3. The CDR3 DNA is TGTGCCAGCAGTGAACGACAGGGTGGGTTTGAGCAGTACTTC. Translating it yields CASSERQGGFEQYF.

The V gene is TRBV5-1, the J gene TRBJ2-7; 7 bases agree with TRBD1. After removal of 1 base from V and 2 bases from J, the junction contained 6 bases not matched to a gene. This CDR3 is built from 15 residues. CDR1 SGHRS and CDR2 YFSETQ come from the germline V gene. CDR3 coding DNA: TGCGCCAGCAGCTTGTCCCGGACAGGTACCTACGAGCAGTACTTC. Translation gives CASSLSRTGTYEQYF.

The rearrangement links TRBV11-1 to TRBJ2-7; D perhaps matches TRBD1 (6 bases). The CDR3 has 16 residues. The V gene's germline CDR1 is SGHAT and CDR2 FQDESV (reference sequence). V was pared by 5 bases and J by 2 bases, with 19 bases between. The CDR3 DNA reads TGTGCCAGCAGCCCCCAAACAGGGTACCTCACCTACGAGCAGTACTTC. Translated: CASSPQTGYLTYEQYF.

The CDR3 protein is CASSFGGSNQPQHF. The CDR3 DNA is TGTGCCAGCAGCTTTGGGGGGAGCAATCAGCCCCAGCATTTT. The chain has TRBV5-6 and TRBJ1-5, with D possibly matching TRBD1 (5 bases). Germline CDR1 SGHDT, CDR2 YYEEEE. This CDR3 contains 14 residues. Trimming cost V 2 bases and J 1 base, with 7 bases left between them.

This clone was detected once. The chain has TRBV6-5 and TRBJ2-3, with D unresolved. There are 15 residues in the CDR3. Deletions cut 2 bases from V and 4 bases from J, with 13 bases between. Germline V gene sequence: CDR1 MNHEY, CDR2 SVGAGI. CDR3 nucleotide sequence: TGTGCCAGCAGTTACGTGGCCGGAGTGGCAGATACGCAGTATTTT. Translating gives CASSYVAGVADTQYF.

This clone was seen only once. J is TRBJ2-2 and V is TRBV28; 10 positions agree with TRBD2. The CDR3 has 16 amino acids. The germline V gene has CDR1 MDHEN and CDR2 SYDVKM. J was trimmed by 3 bases and V by 9 bases; bases with no gene match: 10. The DNA for the CDR3 is TGTGCCAGTACCCCTCCTAGCGGGAGTTACACCGGGGAGCTGTTTTTT. Translating gives CASTPPSGSYTGELFF. Together with reference TRBV28 and TRBJ2-2, the CDR3 gives the full variable domain: DVKVTQSSRYLVKRTGEKVFLECVQDMDHENMFWYRQDPGLGLRLIYFSYDVKMKEKGDIPEGYSVSREKKERFSLILESASTNQTSMYLCASTPPSGSYTGELFFGEGSRLTVL.

V gene TRBV5-1 combines with J gene TRBJ1-2; 9 bases line up with TRBD1. The CDR3 runs to 14 residues. Trimming removed 4 bases from V and 2 bases from J; junction bases left unmatched: 3. Germline CDR1 is SGHRS and CDR2 is YFSETQ. CDR3 nucleotide sequence: TGCGCCAGCAGCGCCGGACAGGGGAACTATGGCTACACCTTC. This codes for CASSAGQGNYGYTF.

The rearrangement uses TRBV21-1 and TRBJ2-3; TRBD2 is the table's D call, not checked against the DNA. TRBV21-1 is termed a pseudogene. The CDR3 runs to 15 residues. CDR3 residues: CASSNGLAGGDTQYF. The CDR3 DNA sequence: TGTGCCAGCAGCAACGGACTAGCGGGAGGTGATACGCAGTATTTT.

V gene TRBV18 combines with J gene TRBJ2-7, with 8 bases aligning to TRBD2. CDR1 is KGHSH, CDR2 LQKENI, per germline. CDR3 length: 13 residues. Trimming took 4 bases from V and 7 from J; bases not matched to a gene: 6. CDR3 bases: TGTGCCAGCTCACTAAGGACTAGCAGTGAGCAGTACTTC. This codes for CASSLRTSSEQYF.

The chain carries TRBV5-1 and TRBJ1-4; D uncertain. CDR1 is SGHRS, CDR2 YFSETQ, per germline. The germline V and J ends were trimmed by 4 bases and 2 bases, with 15 bases remaining between them. The CDR3 is 16 residues long. CDR3 loop: CASSVASWATNEKLFF. The CDR3 region has the DNA TGCGCCAGCAGCGTCGCCTCTTGGGCGACTAATGAAAAACTGTTTTTT.